This T cell receptor beta chain emerged from a study of T cell responses to AZD1222 COVID-19 vaccine. Germline CDR1 is SGHDT and CDR2 is YYEEEE. The CDR3 consists of 14 residues. V gave up 3 bases and J gave up 2 bases; unmatched junction bases: 1. This clone has a single count. The table came from immunoSEQ multiplex PCR; TCRdb's copy has only in-frame clones and leaves some out. The sample contains some 90,000 clones, approximately 88% of which appear only once. This chain uses TRBV5-6 with TRBJ1-5; TRBD1 matches 8 bases. The material was peripheral blood, obtained on day 0 of AZD1222 vaccination. The sequence was collected from an adult in good health. CDR3 region: CASSSDRGNQPQHF. As DNA, the CDR3 is TGTGCCAGCAGCTCGGACAGGGGCAATCAGCCCCAGCATTTT.